This T cell receptor (beta chain) was profiled in a study of vaccination and CD4 T cells after COVID-19. Study results and caveats: Post-vaccination, and not before, a median roughly 86% of reactive clones appeared in convalescent patients.

The Oncomine TCR Beta short-read assay sequenced DNA from cultured CD4+ T cells. TCRdb re-called the PCR reads with MiXCR, one entry per CDR3 protein. The table lists 17,000 or so distinct CDR3 sequences, approximately 59% of them singletons. The treatment was: roughly 10-day PBMC culture with coronavirus spike peptide pools or control peptides (ViraFEST assay). Concerning this clonotype: Its target is not known.

This TCR was recovered from a human donor who had recovered from COVID-19. The source was CD4+ T cells from blood, cultured in vitro, collected after SARS-CoV-2 vaccination.

DNA of the CDR3: TGTGCCAGCAGCCCGGGACCGCCCAGCTCCTACGAGCAGTACTTC. Translated: CASSPGPPSSYEQYF. The chain employs TRBV5-4 and TRBJ2-7, with D tentatively TRBD1 or TRBD2 (5 bases each). The germline V gene encodes CDR1 SGHNT and CDR2 YYREEE (reference sequence). The CDR3 is made up of 15 amino acids. V was clipped by 4 bases and J by 0 bases, with 14 bases between them.